This T cell receptor beta chain was sequenced for a study of blood T cell repertoires in COVID-19. The method was immunoSEQ multiplex PCR; TCRdb's version includes in-frame clones alone and lacks a portion of them. The sample yields approximately 270,000 clones, approximately 90% seen once. All enrollees were roughly 18 to 100 years old and from 25 or so US areas. The CDR3 runs to 18 residues. From germline, CDR1 is MGHRA and CDR2 YSYEKL. V was clipped by 3 bases and J by 1 base; unmatched bases: 12. Sequenced material: PBMCs or T cells enriched from blood (not recorded which). This TCR was sampled from a middle-aged man who had been exposed to COVID-19. This rearrangement joins TRBV4-1 to TRBJ2-1; the match to TRBD2 covers 7 bases. CDR3 sequence (DNA): TGCGCCAGCAGCCAGCCGGGTCGGGGGGTATCGTCCTACAATGAGCAGTTCTTC. This encodes CASSQPGRGVSSYNEQFF.